The TCR beta chain under discussion was sequenced for a study of CD8+ T cells in alopecia areata (dated by TCRdb to 2016 to 2019). For the study in its entirety: The treated patients took part in an open-label pilot trial in which moderate-to-severe alopecia areata was treated with oral tofacitinib at 5 to 10 mg twice daily. Tofacitinib was given for 6 to 18 months, followed by 6 months of follow-up off drug to assess delayed response and recurrence. In treated patients, disease severity was measured using the SALT score, which gives the percentage of scalp surface area affected. In both human patients and the C3H/HeJ mouse model, the study applied high-throughput TCRbeta sequencing to look at T cell clonal expansion in alopecia areata. On the human side, TCRbeta sequencing was run on scalp tissue and on sorted CD4+ and CD8+ peripheral blood T cells from healthy controls and from alopecia areata patients with either patchy or totalis/universalis disease. Biopsies were taken from tofacitinib-treated patients at baseline and again at 4 and 24 weeks into treatment, and several of those patients also had a later scalp biopsy. Clonality in the scalp was compared among normal scalp (n=4), patchy alopecia areata scalp (n=8), and alopecia totalis/universalis scalp (n=8). The RNA source kit depended on sample type: the PAXgene miRNA kit for fixed scalp, the miRNeasy kit for PBMCs, and the RNeasy kit for mouse skin. TCRbeta CDR3 regions were amplified by immunoSEQ multiplex PCR using 35 Vbeta forward and 13 Jbeta reverse primers.

What the time point label conveys for this sample: 20 to 30 weeks on oral tofacitinib. The label giving this sample's treatment or condition can be read as: oral pan-JAK inhibitor, 5-10 mg twice daily. From alopecia areata patients, peripheral blood was collected along with lesional scalp punch biopsies. PBMCs were isolated by density centrifugation and stained for CD3, CD4 and CD8, and CD4+ and CD8+ T cells were sorted on a FACSAria. Taken from the germline V gene, the CDR1 and CDR2 loops are SGHDT and YYEEEE. Including the terminal cysteine and phenylalanine, the CDR3 comprises 11 residues. Here the CDR3 DNA is all that survives: 33 bases in frame from base 1. V loses 4 bases, J loses 11 bases, and the germline ends lie 12 bases apart. With regard to this clone: Its antigen is still unknown. One base away there is no much larger clone; base qualities are not given.

Libraries came from the immunoSEQ multiplex PCR assay. RNA was extracted from all samples and reverse transcribed into cDNA, which served as template for TCR sequencing. SuperScript III was used for first-strand cDNA synthesis, primed with a 2:1 mix of oligo-dT and random hexamers. Amplification bias was assessed with a synthetic immune receptor repertoire, and residual bias was removed computationally. The original pipeline was this. After raw reads were preprocessed to remove errors, the CDR3 was defined following IMGT conventions as running from the conserved cysteine to phenylalanine. To get clonality, Shannon entropy was normalized by log2 of the number of productive unique TCRs and the result was subtracted from 1. Whether each scalp clone was CD4 or CD8 was inferred by checking scalp TCRbeta sequences against the CD4 and CD8 repertoires from sorted blood. This immuneACCESS table, as held by TCRdb, lists in-frame sequences with V and J called but not all clones. Of the missing ones, under half trace to an unresolved V gene in checked studies; the others have no known cause. D and trimming come from the DNA, and the V and J calls and clone size come from that table. The sample table records 180,000 or so clones; about 55% of these occur just once. Of the sample, roughly 10% is held by the ten largest clones.

The investigation overall reported the following: Scalp clonality and the number of expanded CD8+ clones among the top 100 scalp clones were significantly decreased by tofacitinib. Shared TCR sequences between patients were less evident than in mice, which may be partly attributable to HLA diversity in the patient population. Many expanded lesional clones were found to persist in scalp and blood during tofacitinib treatment, and relapse after treatment cessation may be partly explained by this persistence. Because the treated cohort was small and had just a single nonresponder, larger studies are needed to establish links between baseline CD8+ expansion and response. Scalp TCR repertoire analysis is complicated because resident alphabeta T cells in normal human skin are also sequenced, whereas mouse skin is dominated by gammadelta T cells. Compared with normal scalp, lesional scalp, particularly in alopecia totalis/universalis, had higher clonality and more expanded CD8+ clones, which suggests antigenic drive.

This specimen was CD8+ T cells sorted from blood, taken at week 24, from a patient treated with tofacitinib. This receptor chain uses TRBV5-6 and TRBJ2-5; a tentative D call is TRBD2 (5 bases match). This TCR came from a human donor with alopecia areata. The nucleotide sequence is given as TGTGCCAGCAGCGCGGACTGGATACAGTACTTC. Its product reads: CASSADWIQYF.